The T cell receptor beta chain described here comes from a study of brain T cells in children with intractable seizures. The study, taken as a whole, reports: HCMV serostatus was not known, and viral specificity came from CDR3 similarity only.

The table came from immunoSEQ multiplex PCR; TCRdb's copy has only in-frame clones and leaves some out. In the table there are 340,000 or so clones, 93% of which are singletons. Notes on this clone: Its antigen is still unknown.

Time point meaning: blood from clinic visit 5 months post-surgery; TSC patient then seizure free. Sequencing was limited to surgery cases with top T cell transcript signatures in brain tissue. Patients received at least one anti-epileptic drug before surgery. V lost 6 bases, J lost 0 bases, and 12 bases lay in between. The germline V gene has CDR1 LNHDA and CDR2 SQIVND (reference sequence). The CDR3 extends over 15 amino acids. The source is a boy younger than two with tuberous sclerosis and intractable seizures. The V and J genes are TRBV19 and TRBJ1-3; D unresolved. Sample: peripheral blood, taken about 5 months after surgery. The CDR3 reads CASSEDYSSGNTIYF. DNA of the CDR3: TGTGCCAGTAGCGAAGATTATAGCTCTGGAAACACCATATATTTT.